This TCR beta chain was sequenced during a study of regulatory T cells in long-lasting Graves disease. Germline CDR1 is SQVTM and CDR2 is ANQGSEA. This CDR3 spans 13 amino acids. J was trimmed by 8 bases and V by 3 bases; bases with no gene match: 5. Both iRepertoire HTBI primers and Arm-PCR of CDR3 regions were used to build the TCR beta libraries. Using its own MiXCR run on the multiplex PCR reads, TCRdb lists one record per CDR3 protein. Of more than 400,000 distinct CDR3 sequences listed, 15% to 20% are singletons. Time point described: newly diagnosed GD, antithyroid drugs for less than 3 months. After RNA was extracted from PBMCs, the TCR library was made from it. These data are also associated with another study on T cells in Graves' hyperthyroidism and ophthalmopathy.

The clonotype originates from a man in his forties with Graves disease. The J gene is TRBJ2-1, the V gene TRBV29-1, with TRBD2 matching 9 bases. The source was peripheral blood mononuclear cells (PBMCs), collected at new diagnosis, from a patient treated with antithyroid drugs. CDR3 bases: TGCAGCGTTGATTCAGCGGGAGGCCATGAGCAGTTCTTC. This encodes CSVDSAGGHEQFF.